These 9 T cell receptor beta chains came from one sample sequenced in a study of blood T cells in healthy people across ages. Combining a sample-barcoded 5' primer with a J-beta primer mix, a second PCR ran for about 7 to 11 cycles. Each CDR3 protein gets one entry after TCRdb re-called the 5' RACE reads with MiXCR. The sample yields approximately 1.5 million distinct CDR3 sequences, less than 45% seen once. What was sequenced was blood. These receptors came from a woman between 18 and 29 years old in good health.

The rearrangement uses TRBV7-2 and TRBJ2-3, with 9 bases fitting TRBD1. This CDR3 is built from 14 residues. V lost 5 bases, J lost 6 bases, and 6 bases stayed unmatched. Germline CDR1 SGHTA, CDR2 FQGNSA. The CDR3 nucleotides are TGTGCCAGCAGCGTTGACAGGGGGGGGGATACGCAGTATTTT. Its translation: CASSVDRGGDTQYF.

This clonotype was seen ten or more times. This chain connects TRBV5-1 to TRBJ2-7, with D possibly TRBD1 on 6 matching bases. Germline loops: CDR1 SGHRS, CDR2 YFSETQ. Trimming took 2 bases from V and 0 from J, leaving 12 bases between them. The CDR3 has 15 residues. This CDR3 reads CASSLLGDTSYEQYF. CDR3 bases: TGCGCCAGCAGCTTACTTGGGGACACCTCCTACGAGCAGTACTTC.

The chain carries TRBV15 and TRBJ2-5; D unclear. Germline loops: CDR1 LNHNV, CDR2 YYDKDF (reference sequence). Trimming cost V 0 bases and J 13 bases, with 15 bases left between them. There are 13 residues in the CDR3. Here the CDR3 reads CATSRDWKEELYF. The CDR3 region has the DNA TGTGCCACCAGCAGAGATTGGAAGGAAGAGTTGTACTTC.

The CDR3 DNA reads TGTGCCAGCAGCCATGACAGGGTCAATCAGCCCCAGCATTTT. Translation: CASSHDRVNQPQHF. V is TRBV6-2 or TRBV6-3 and J is TRBJ1-5, with TRBD1 identical over 7 bases. Germline lookup yields CDR1 MNHEY and CDR2 SVGEGT. The CDR3 has 14 amino acids. After removal of 6 bases from V and 3 bases from J, the junction contained 5 bases not matched to a gene.

V is TRBV20-1 and J is TRBJ2-7; D is uncertain. This CDR3 spans 11 amino acids. The V gene lost 3 bases and the J gene lost 2 bases, with 5 bases spanning the gap. CDR1 is DFQATT and CDR2 is SNEGSKA in the germline V gene (reference sequence). The CDR3 coding sequence is TGCAGTGCTAGGAATCCCTACGAGCAGTACTTC. It yields the protein CSARNPYEQYF.

The V gene is TRBV28, the J gene TRBJ2-2, with a weak D call TRBD1 (5 bases). The CDR3 runs 16 residues. Germline loops: CDR1 MDHEN, CDR2 SYDVKM. V was shortened by 4 bases and J by 5 bases, with 17 bases between the two germline ends. The CDR3 coding sequence is TGTGCCAGCAGTTCCGCACCGTTGGGGCTAACCGGGGAGCTGTTTTTT. Translation: CASSSAPLGLTGELFF. The full variable domain, with the rest looked up from reference TRBV28 and TRBJ2-2, is DVKVTQSSRYLVKRTGEKVFLECVQDMDHENMFWYRQDPGLGLRLIYFSYDVKMKEKGDIPEGYSVSREKKERFSLILESASTNQTSMYLCASSSAPLGLTGELFFGEGSRLTVL.

J is TRBJ2-7 and V is TRBV20-1; D might be TRBD1 (5 bases). Trimming left V 3 bases short and J 2 bases short, with 14 bases between. Per the germline V gene, CDR1 is DFQATT and CDR2 is SNEGSKA (reference sequence). The CDR3 contains 14 residues. The CDR3 here is CSARDVRTTYEQYF. In nucleotides, the CDR3 is TGCAGTGCTAGGGACGTCCGGACAACCTACGAGCAGTACTTC.

This rearrangement joins TRBV20-1 to TRBJ1-2; D is unresolved. V was trimmed by 3 bases and J by 6 bases, leaving 17 bases between them. The CDR3 totals 14 residues. The germline gives CDR1 DFQATT, CDR2 SNEGSKA (reference sequence). CDR3 region: CSASEGRVPNGYTF. In nucleotides, the CDR3 is TGCAGTGCTAGCGAGGGCAGAGTACCTAATGGCTACACCTTC.

The rearrangement joins TRBV9 to TRBJ1-5; D is undetermined. CDR1 and CDR2 (germline): SGDLS, YYNGEE. CDR3 length: 15 residues. V lost 0 bases and J 2 bases, leaving 9 bases between the germline ends. CDR3 protein: CASSVGGVGNQPQHF. In DNA, the CDR3 is TGTGCCAGCAGCGTAGGCGGGGTCGGCAATCAGCCCCAGCATTTT.